These 3 T cell receptor beta chains came from one sample sequenced in a study of T cells in localized non-small cell lung cancer. Sequenced by immunoSEQ multiplex PCR; TCRdb stores in-frame clones only, minus some. The table records 23,000 or so clones, 92% of them present only once. This material consisted of peripheral blood, taken before any cancer treatment. The receptors were gathered from a woman aged 35 to 69 with stage I lung adenocarcinoma.

In this sample, this clone turned up once. This sequence joins TRBV4-1 and TRBJ2-1; perhaps TRBD2 as D (5 bases). Germline values: CDR1 MGHRA, CDR2 YSYEKL. The ends were cut back, 1 base at V and 0 bases at J, with 16 bases in the middle. This CDR3 is 18 amino acids long. DNA for the CDR3: TGCGCCAGCAGCCAAGGTCGCCAGCGGAGAAACTCCTACAATGAGCAGTTCTTC. Translating it yields CASSQGRQRRNSYNEQFF.

The gene calls are TRBV7-7 and TRBJ2-5, with D possibly TRBD2 on 5 matching bases. This CDR3 contains 15 residues. CDR1 is SSHAT and CDR2 is FNYEAQ in the germline V gene (reference sequence). V shed 2 bases and J shed 0 bases, with 10 bases lying between them. The CDR3 is CASSLNAGNQETQYF. The CDR3 bases are TGTGCCAGCAGCTTAAACGCGGGTAACCAAGAGACCCAGTACTTC.

The chain combines TRBV2 with TRBJ2-3; 7 bases fit TRBD1. Looked up from germline, CDR1 is SNHLY and CDR2 is FYNNEI. This CDR3 comprises 14 residues. The ends lost 4 bases at V and 3 bases at J; junction bases unmatched: 4. CDR3 in amino acids: CASSGNRGTDTQYF. CDR3 coding DNA: TGTGCCAGCAGTGGGAACAGGGGAACAGATACGCAGTATTTT.